These 29 T cell receptor beta chains originate from one sample sequenced in a study of T cell responses to AZD1222 COVID-19 vaccine. TCRdb's copy holds only in-frame clones and misses some; the assay was immunoSEQ multiplex PCR. This sample has 95,000 to 150,000 clones, with around 83% found just once. The sample in question was peripheral blood, obtained 28 days after the second AZD1222 dose. Every receptor here comes from an adult who received the AZD1222 COVID-19 vaccine.

The chain uses TRBV5-4 and TRBJ1-1; D is possibly TRBD1 (6 bases). Trimming pared 0 bases from V and 1 base from J, leaving 10 bases between. The CDR3 spans 15 residues. The germline V gene encodes CDR1 SGHNT and CDR2 YYREEE (reference sequence). CDR3 sequence (DNA): TGTGCCAGCAGCTTGGCGGGGGCCCGGAACACTGAAGCTTTCTTT. Its translation is CASSLAGARNTEAFF.

This clone came up once. The chain has TRBV12-3 or TRBV12-4 and TRBJ1-2, with TRBD1 matching over 10 bases. The CDR3 totals 13 residues. The junction had 6 bases not matched to a gene; V was cut back by 6 bases and J by 8 bases. The CDR3 spells CASRRQGAFGYTF. Written as DNA, the CDR3 is TGTGCCAGCAGGAGACAGGGGGCATTCGGCTACACCTTC.

The chain carries TRBV27 and TRBJ2-7, with D possibly matching TRBD1 (5 bases). Germline loops: CDR1 MNHEY, CDR2 SMNVEV (reference sequence). This CDR3 comprises 15 residues. The ends were cut back, 3 bases at V and 1 base at J, with 13 bases in the middle. The CDR3 bases are TGTGCCAGCAGTTTCGGACACCCCAATTCCTACGAGCAGTACTTC. As protein: CASSFGHPNSYEQYF.

The chain is built from TRBV11-2 and TRBJ2-2, with a weak D call TRBD2 (6 bases). The CDR3 is 16 amino acids. Deletions cut 5 bases from V and 0 bases from J, with 13 bases between. The germline V gene has CDR1 SGHAT and CDR2 FQNNGV. The CDR3 reads CASSAPRGANTGELFF. The CDR3 DNA reads TGTGCCAGCAGCGCGCCGCGCGGGGCGAACACCGGGGAGCTGTTTTTT.

This rearrangement joins TRBV11-2 to TRBJ2-1; 10 nucleotides align to TRBD2. V dropped 1 base and J dropped 9; count of bases not matched to a gene: 6. The CDR3 consists of 15 residues. Germline lookup yields CDR1 SGHAT and CDR2 FQNNGV. For the CDR3, the DNA is TGTGCCAGCAGCTTAGTGGCAGCGGGGGGGACTGAGCAGTTCTTC. This translates into CASSLVAAGGTEQFF.

The chain is built from TRBV6-2 or TRBV6-3 and TRBJ2-3, with a weak D call TRBD1 (5 bases). The V gene's germline CDR1 is MNHEY and CDR2 SVGEGT. This CDR3 spans 14 amino acids. Trimming pared 5 bases from V and 0 bases from J, leaving 9 bases between. CDR3 protein: CASSGHQSTDTQYF. The CDR3 bases are TGTGCCAGCAGTGGACACCAGAGCACAGATACGCAGTATTTT.

This clone has a handful of counts. The gene calls are TRBV10-1 and TRBJ1-2; D unresolved. The CDR3 is 13 residues long. Between the trimmed V and J ends, which lost 1 base and 3 bases, there was a span of 6 bases. CDR1 and CDR2 (germline): WNHNN, SYGVQD (reference sequence). The DNA of the CDR3 is TGCGCCAGCAGTGAGTTCTCGGACTATGGCTACACCTTC. This codes for CASSEFSDYGYTF.

The gene calls are TRBV7-9 and TRBJ1-2; weak D call: TRBD1 (6 bases). In germline, CDR1 is SEHNR, CDR2 FQNEAQ (reference sequence). This CDR3 contains 16 residues. Trimming removed 5 bases from V and 0 bases from J, with 16 bases in between. The CDR3 DNA sequence: TGTGCCAGCAGCACCAGGACAGTTGTTGCTAACTATGGCTACACCTTC. This translates into CASSTRTVVANYGYTF.

This clone was picked up a small number of times. This chain uses TRBV4-2 with TRBJ2-1; 9 nucleotides align to TRBD1. The CDR3 is 15 residues long. With 0 bases clipped from V and 6 bases from J, the junction kept 3 bases outside the gene matches. Germline CDR1 reads LGHNA; CDR2 reads YNFKEQ. CDR3 DNA sequence: TGTGCCAGCAGCCAAGACGAGACAGGGGGCAATGAGCAGTTCTTC. Its translation: CASSQDETGGNEQFF.

This clone was detected only a few times. V is TRBV4-1 and J is TRBJ1-2; TRBD1 is a possible D gene (5 bases). V was clipped by 4 bases and J by 4 bases, with 19 bases between them. Per the germline V gene, CDR1 is MGHRA and CDR2 is YSYEKL. The CDR3 is 16 amino acids. The DNA of the CDR3 is TGCGCCAGCAGCCTACCTTCGGAGGGGAAGCTCTATGGCTACACCTTC. As protein: CASSLPSEGKLYGYTF.

The V call is TRBV19, the J call TRBJ1-1; D not resolved. V lost 3 bases and J 7 bases, leaving 6 bases between the germline ends. There are 11 residues in the CDR3. From germline, CDR1 is LNHDA and CDR2 SQIVND (reference sequence). For the CDR3, the DNA is TGTGCCAGTAGTATGGGTAGTGAAGCTTTCTTT. This translates into CASSMGSEAFF.

V gene TRBV28 combines with J gene TRBJ1-1, with 8 bases identical to TRBD1. Trimming cost V 7 bases and J 12 bases; bases outside gene matches: 7. This CDR3 has 11 residues. Germline CDR1 is MDHEN and CDR2 is SYDVKM. The CDR3 region has the DNA TGTGCCAGCACTTCTGACAGGGGCCCTTTCTTT. Amino acid sequence: CASTSDRGPFF.

The chain employs TRBV28 and TRBJ2-5; TRBD2 matches at 8 bases. Germline CDR1 and CDR2: MDHEN and SYDVKM. Trimming at V came to 7 bases and at J to 5 bases, leaving 6 bases not matched to a gene. This CDR3 comprises 13 residues. The CDR3 loop reads CASTGGRSETQYF. Written as DNA, the CDR3 is TGTGCCAGCACGGGGGGGCGGTCGGAGACCCAGTACTTC.

V usage is TRBV4-2 and J usage is TRBJ1-4, with D uncertain. With 5 bases removed from V and 0 bases from J, the gap between germline ends came to 13 bases. CDR1 LGHNA and CDR2 YNFKEQ come from the germline V gene. There are 16 residues in the CDR3. In DNA, the CDR3 is TGTGCCAGCAGCTTGGATTGGACCGCAACTAATGAAAAACTGTTTTTT. It translates to CASSLDWTATNEKLFF.

CDR3 nucleotides: TGTGCCAGCAGCTTCAGATTAAACACTGAAGCTTTCTTT. Its protein product is CASSFRLNTEAFF. The V and J genes are TRBV21-1 and TRBJ1-1; TRBD1, the table's D call, was not compared with the DNA. TRBV21-1 is deemed a pseudogene. This CDR3 has 13 residues.

The table lists this clone with a few counts. The rearrangement links TRBV18 to TRBJ2-2; tentatively, D is TRBD1 (6 bases). Deletions cut 6 bases from V and 5 bases from J, with 13 bases between. This CDR3 region has 14 residues. The germline V gene has CDR1 KGHSH and CDR2 LQKENI. The CDR3 DNA is TGTGCCAGCTCTCCGCAGGGGCAAACCGGGGAGCTGTTTTTT. Its protein is CASSPQGQTGELFF. Filled out from reference TRBV18 and TRBJ2-2, the complete variable domain reads NAGVMQNPRHLVRRRGQEARLRCSPMKGHSHVYWYRQLPEEGLKFMVYLQKENIIDESGMPKERFSAEFPKEGPSILRIQQVVRGDSAAYFCASSPQGQTGELFFGEGSRLTVL.

The chain carries TRBV6-5 and TRBJ1-1; maybe TRBD1 (5 bases). The germline V and J ends were trimmed by 10 bases and 3 bases, with 18 bases remaining between them. The CDR3 contains 14 residues. Germline values: CDR1 MNHEY, CDR2 SVGAGI. CDR3 loop: CATTLRVRDTEAFF. CDR3 in DNA: TGTGCCACGACCCTCAGGGTGAGGGACACTGAAGCTTTCTTT.

J is TRBJ2-2 and V is TRBV3-1 (or the pseudogene TRBV3-2); no clear D. V was shortened by 2 bases and J by 4 bases, with 8 bases between the two germline ends. In germline, CDR1 is LGHDT, CDR2 YNNKEL (reference sequence). This CDR3 is built from 14 residues. The CDR3 DNA is TGTGCCAGCAGCCAATTCGGTACCACCGGGGAGCTGTTTTTT. Protein product: CASSQFGTTGELFF.

The chain employs TRBV6-5 and TRBJ1-3; 8 nucleotides match TRBD1. CDR1 is MNHEY and CDR2 is SVGAGI in the germline V gene. CDR3 length equals 14 residues. J gave up 6 bases and V 6 bases, and 7 bases lay outside the gene matches. The CDR3: CASRAQGASNTIYF. The CDR3 nucleotides read TGTGCCAGCAGAGCGCAGGGGGCATCAAACACCATATATTTT.

The rearrangement joins TRBV7-2 to TRBJ1-6, with D unclear. CDR1 and CDR2 (germline): SGHTA, FQGNSA. This CDR3 is 13 amino acids long. Between the trimmed V and J ends, which lost 4 bases and 14 bases, there was a span of 15 bases. CDR3 coding DNA: TGTGCCAGCAGCTACGGGATGGAGCGGTCCCTCCACTTT. Its translation is CASSYGMERSLHF.

The chain couples TRBV5-5 to TRBJ2-7; D ambiguous. V dropped 4 bases and J dropped 2 bases, with 16 bases sitting between them. There are 15 residues in the CDR3. CDR1 and CDR2 from the germline V gene are SGHKS and YYEKEE (reference sequence). Written as DNA, the CDR3 is TGTGCCAGCAGCCTGGGCCAGGCGAGTCCCTACGAGCAGTACTTC. This encodes CASSLGQASPYEQYF.

The CDR3 loop is CAWEGQYNSPLHF. The CDR3 DNA is TGTGCCTGGGAGGGACAGTATAATTCACCCCTCCACTTT. V gene TRBV30 combines with J gene TRBJ1-6; 7 nucleotides align to TRBD1. Germline values: CDR1 GTSNPN, CDR2 SVGIG (reference sequence). CDR3 length: 13 residues. V was pared by 5 bases and J by 4 bases, with 2 bases of the junction left unmatched.

V and J are TRBV11-3 and TRBJ1-3; no reliable D call. Trimming removed 1 base from V and 0 bases from J, with 10 bases in between. Germline V gives CDR1 SGHNT, CDR2 YENEEA. This CDR3 has 16 amino acids. This chain's CDR3 is CASSLVRRDSGNTIYF. The DNA for the CDR3 is TGTGCCAGCAGCTTAGTCAGAAGAGACTCTGGAAACACCATATATTTT.

The chain links TRBV6-2 or TRBV6-3 to TRBJ1-1; D possibly corresponds to TRBD1 (6 bases). Per the germline V gene, CDR1 is MNHEY and CDR2 is SVGEGT. This CDR3 spans 16 amino acids. Trimming took 0 bases from V and 3 from J, leaving 14 bases between them. The CDR3 loop is CASSYSDNRVYTEAFF. The CDR3 DNA sequence: TGTGCCAGCAGTTACTCGGATAACAGGGTGTACACTGAAGCTTTCTTT.

Written as DNA, the CDR3 is TGTGCCAGCAGCCAGCGGACGGGCCCCCAAGAGACCCAGTACTTC. As protein: CASSQRTGPQETQYF. The chain joins TRBV7-9 to TRBJ2-5; TRBD2 is a possible D gene (5 bases). The CDR3 length is 15 residues. Germline CDR1 reads SEHNR; CDR2 reads FQNEAQ (reference sequence). Trimming took 5 bases from V and 1 from J, leaving 14 bases between them.

The rearrangement joins TRBV30 to TRBJ2-1; D not certain. The CDR3 totals 13 residues. V shed 3 bases and J shed 3 bases, with 9 bases lying between them. The germline V gene encodes CDR1 GTSNPN and CDR2 SVGIG (reference sequence). The CDR3 DNA is TGTGCCTGGAGCGGTAAGGTCTACAATGAGCAGTTCTTC. Translated, it gives CAWSGKVYNEQFF.

The rearrangement joins TRBV2 to TRBJ1-5; TRBD1 might be the D (5 bases). This CDR3 has 14 amino acids. Germline V gene lookup returns CDR1 SNHLY and CDR2 FYNNEI. Trimming pared 8 bases from V and 6 bases from J, leaving 17 bases between. The CDR3 nucleotides read TGTGCCAGCGGGACGAGGGGCCCGGGTCAGCCCCAGCATTTT. Amino acid sequence: CASGTRGPGQPQHF. Based on the CDR3 plus reference TRBV2 and TRBJ1-5, the full variable domain is EPEVTQTPSHQVTQMGQEVILRCVPISNHLYFYWYRQILGQKVEFLVSFYNNEISEKSEIFDDQFSVERPDGSNFTLKIRSTKLEDSAMYFCASGTRGPGQPQHFGDGTRLSIL.

The CDR3 loop is CASSPHSRGEPQHF. In DNA, the CDR3 is TGTGCCAGCAGTCCCCATAGTCGGGGCGAGCCCCAGCATTTT. The chain joins TRBV6-5 to TRBJ1-5; a possible D gene is TRBD1 (5 bases). The germline CDR1 and CDR2 sequences are MNHEY and SVGAGI. Between the trimmed V and J ends, which lost 5 bases and 8 bases, there was a span of 16 bases. The CDR3 contains 14 residues.

The rearrangement uses TRBV10-1 and TRBJ2-2; either TRBD1 or TRBD2 may supply D (6 bases each). CDR3 length: 14 residues. Germline CDR1 and CDR2: WNHNN and SYGVQD (reference sequence). Trimming took 6 bases from V and 1 from J, leaving 9 bases between them. The CDR3 loop reads CASREGQNTGELFF. In nucleotides, the CDR3 is TGCGCCAGCAGGGAGGGACAGAACACCGGGGAGCTGTTTTTT.